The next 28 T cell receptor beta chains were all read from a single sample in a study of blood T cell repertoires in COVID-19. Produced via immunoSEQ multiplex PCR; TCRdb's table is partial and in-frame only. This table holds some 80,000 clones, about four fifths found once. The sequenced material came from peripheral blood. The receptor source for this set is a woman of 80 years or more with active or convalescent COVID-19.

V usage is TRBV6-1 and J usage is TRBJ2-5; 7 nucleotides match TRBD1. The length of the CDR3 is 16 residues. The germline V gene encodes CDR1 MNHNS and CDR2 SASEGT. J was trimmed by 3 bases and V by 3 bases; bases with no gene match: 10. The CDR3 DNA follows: TGTGCCAGCAGTGACCGGGACAGAGGGGGCAAAGAGACCCAGTACTTC. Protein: CASSDRDRGGKETQYF.

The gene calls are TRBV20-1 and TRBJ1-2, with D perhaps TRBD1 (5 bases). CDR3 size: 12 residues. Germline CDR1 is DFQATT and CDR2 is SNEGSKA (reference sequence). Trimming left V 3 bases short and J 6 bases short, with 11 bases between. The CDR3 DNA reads TGCAGTGCTAGTCGGCAGGGCAATGGCTACACCTTC. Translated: CSASRQGNGYTF.

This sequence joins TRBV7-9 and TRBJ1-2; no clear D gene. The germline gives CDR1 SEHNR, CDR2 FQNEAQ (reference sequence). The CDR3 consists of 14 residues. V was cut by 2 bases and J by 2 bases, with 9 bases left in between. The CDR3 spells CASSLSGYNYGYTF. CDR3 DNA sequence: TGTGCCAGCAGCTTATCAGGCTACAACTATGGCTACACCTTC.

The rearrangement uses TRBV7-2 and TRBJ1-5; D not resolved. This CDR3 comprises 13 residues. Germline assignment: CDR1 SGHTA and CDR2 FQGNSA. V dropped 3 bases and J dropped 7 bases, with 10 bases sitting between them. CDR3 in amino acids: CASSFSVGQPQHF. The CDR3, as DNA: TGTGCCAGCAGCTTCAGTGTGGGCCAGCCCCAGCATTTT.

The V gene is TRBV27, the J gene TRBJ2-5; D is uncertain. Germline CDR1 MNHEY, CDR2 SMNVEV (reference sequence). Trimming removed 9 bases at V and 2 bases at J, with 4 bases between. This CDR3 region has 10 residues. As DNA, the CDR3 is TGTGCCAGTCCACAAGAGACCCAGTACTTC. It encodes CASPQETQYF.

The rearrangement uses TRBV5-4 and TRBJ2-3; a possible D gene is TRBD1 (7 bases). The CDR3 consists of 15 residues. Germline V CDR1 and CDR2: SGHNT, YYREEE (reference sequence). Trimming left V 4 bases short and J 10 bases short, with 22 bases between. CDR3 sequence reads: CASSARGGGSVAQYF. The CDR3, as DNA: TGTGCCAGCAGCGCGAGAGGAGGGGGCTCGGTGGCGCAGTATTTT. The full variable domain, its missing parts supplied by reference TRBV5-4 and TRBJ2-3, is ETGVTQSPTHLIKTRGQQVTLRCSSQSGHNTVSWYQQALGQGPQFIFQYYREEENGRGNFPPRFSGLQFPNYSSELNVNALELDDSALYLCASSARGGGSVAQYFGPGTRLTVL.

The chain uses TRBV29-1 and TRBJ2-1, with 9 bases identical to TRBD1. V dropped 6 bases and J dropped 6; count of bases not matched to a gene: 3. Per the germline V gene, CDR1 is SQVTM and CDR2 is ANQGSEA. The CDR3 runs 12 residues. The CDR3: CSVGQGRNEQFF. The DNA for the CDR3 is TGCAGCGTCGGACAGGGGCGCAATGAGCAGTTCTTC.

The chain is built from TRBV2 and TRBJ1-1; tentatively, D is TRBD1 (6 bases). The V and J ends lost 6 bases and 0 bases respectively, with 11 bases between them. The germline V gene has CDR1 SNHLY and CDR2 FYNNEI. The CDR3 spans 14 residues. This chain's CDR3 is CASRAGQMNTEAFF. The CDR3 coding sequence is TGTGCCAGCAGAGCCGGACAGATGAACACTGAAGCTTTCTTT. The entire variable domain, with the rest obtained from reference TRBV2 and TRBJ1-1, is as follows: EPEVTQTPSHQVTQMGQEVILRCVPISNHLYFYWYRQILGQKVEFLVSFYNNEISEKSEIFDDQFSVERPDGSNFTLKIRSTKLEDSAMYFCASRAGQMNTEAFFGQGTRLTVV.

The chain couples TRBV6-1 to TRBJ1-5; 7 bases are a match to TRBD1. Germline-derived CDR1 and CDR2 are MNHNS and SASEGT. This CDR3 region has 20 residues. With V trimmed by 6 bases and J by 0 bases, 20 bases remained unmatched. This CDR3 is CASRETGVIRFGNSNQPQHF. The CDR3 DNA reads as TGTGCCAGCAGGGAAACAGGGGTTATTAGGTTTGGGAATAGCAATCAGCCCCAGCATTTT.

For the CDR3, the DNA is TGTGCCAGCAGCTTTAGGGAGCTGGGAGGGGACTACACCTTC. Translating gives CASSFRELGGDYTF. The chain carries TRBV5-6 and TRBJ1-2; weak D call: TRBD1 (5 bases). The CDR3 spans 14 residues. Germline CDR1 and CDR2: SGHDT and YYEEEE. V dropped 2 bases and J dropped 10 bases, with 18 bases sitting between them.

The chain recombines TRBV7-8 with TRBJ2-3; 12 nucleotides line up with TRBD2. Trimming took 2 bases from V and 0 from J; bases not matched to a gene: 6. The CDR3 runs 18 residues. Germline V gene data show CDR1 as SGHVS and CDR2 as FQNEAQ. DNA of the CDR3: TGTGCCAGCAGCTTACTAGCGGGGGGGATAACTAGCACAGATACGCAGTATTTT. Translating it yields CASSLLAGGITSTDTQYF.

The DNA for the CDR3 is TGTGCCAGCAGCTTATTCGGGATAGCGGGGGGGCGGCCAGATACGCAGTATTTT. It translates to CASSLFGIAGGRPDTQYF. V usage is TRBV13 and J usage is TRBJ2-3; 11 bases map to TRBD2. Germline values: CDR1 PRHDT, CDR2 FYEKMQ (reference sequence). V gave up 2 bases and J gave up 4 bases; unmatched junction bases: 11. The length of the CDR3 is 18 residues.

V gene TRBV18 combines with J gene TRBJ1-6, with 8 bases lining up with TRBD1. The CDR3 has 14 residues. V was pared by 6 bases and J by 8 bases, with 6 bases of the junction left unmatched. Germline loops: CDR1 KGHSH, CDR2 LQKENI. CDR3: CASSGQVRDSPLHF. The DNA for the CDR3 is TGTGCCAGCTCGGGACAGGTCAGGGATTCACCCCTCCACTTT.

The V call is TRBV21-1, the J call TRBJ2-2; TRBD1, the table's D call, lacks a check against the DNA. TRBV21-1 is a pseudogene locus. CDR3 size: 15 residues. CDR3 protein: CASSKGQTNTGELFF. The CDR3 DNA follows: TGTGCCAGCAGCAAAGGCCAGACGAACACCGGGGAGCTGTTTTTT.

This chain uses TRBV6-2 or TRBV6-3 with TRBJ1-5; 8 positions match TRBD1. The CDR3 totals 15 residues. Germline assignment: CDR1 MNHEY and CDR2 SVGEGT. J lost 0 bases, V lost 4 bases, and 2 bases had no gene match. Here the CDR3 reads CASSSDRASNQPQHF. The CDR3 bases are TGTGCCAGCAGTTCGGACAGGGCTAGCAATCAGCCCCAGCATTTT.

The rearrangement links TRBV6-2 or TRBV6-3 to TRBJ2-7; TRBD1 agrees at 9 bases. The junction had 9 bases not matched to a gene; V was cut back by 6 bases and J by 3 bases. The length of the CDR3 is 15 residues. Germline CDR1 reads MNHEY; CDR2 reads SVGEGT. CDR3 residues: CASSVPGQGLYEQYF. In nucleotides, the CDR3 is TGTGCCAGCAGCGTACCGGGACAGGGCCTCTACGAGCAGTACTTC.

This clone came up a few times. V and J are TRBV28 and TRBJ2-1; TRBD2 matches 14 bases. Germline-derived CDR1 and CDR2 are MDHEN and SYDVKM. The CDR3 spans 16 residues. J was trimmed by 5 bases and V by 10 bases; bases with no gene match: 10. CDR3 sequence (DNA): TGTGCCACCTCACCGGGACTAGCGGGAGAGGACAATGAGCAGTTCTTC. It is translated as CATSPGLAGEDNEQFF.

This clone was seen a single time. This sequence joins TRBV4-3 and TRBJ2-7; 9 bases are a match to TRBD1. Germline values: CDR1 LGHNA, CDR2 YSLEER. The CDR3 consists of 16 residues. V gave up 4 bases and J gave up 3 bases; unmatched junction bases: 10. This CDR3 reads CASSRTAGTGIYEQYF. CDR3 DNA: TGCGCCAGCAGCCGAACAGCTGGGACAGGGATCTACGAGCAGTACTTC.

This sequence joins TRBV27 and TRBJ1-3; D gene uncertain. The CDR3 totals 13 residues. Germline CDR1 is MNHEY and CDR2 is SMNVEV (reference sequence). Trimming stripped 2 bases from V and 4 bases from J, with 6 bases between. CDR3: CASSLNAGNTIYF. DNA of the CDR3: TGTGCCAGCAGTTTAAACGCGGGAAACACCATATATTTT.

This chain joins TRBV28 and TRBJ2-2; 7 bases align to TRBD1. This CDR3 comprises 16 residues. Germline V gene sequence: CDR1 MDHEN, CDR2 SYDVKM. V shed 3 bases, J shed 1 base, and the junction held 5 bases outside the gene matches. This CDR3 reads CASSFPRTGNTGELFF. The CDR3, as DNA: TGTGCCAGCAGTTTCCCCCGGACAGGGAACACCGGGGAGCTGTTTTTT.

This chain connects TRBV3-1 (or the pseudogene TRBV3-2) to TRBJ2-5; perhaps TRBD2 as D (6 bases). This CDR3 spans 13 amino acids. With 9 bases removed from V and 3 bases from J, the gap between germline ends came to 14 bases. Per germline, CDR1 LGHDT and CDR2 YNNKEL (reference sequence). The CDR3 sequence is CARATAGEETQYF. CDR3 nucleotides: TGTGCCAGAGCCACAGCGGGCGAAGAGACCCAGTACTTC.

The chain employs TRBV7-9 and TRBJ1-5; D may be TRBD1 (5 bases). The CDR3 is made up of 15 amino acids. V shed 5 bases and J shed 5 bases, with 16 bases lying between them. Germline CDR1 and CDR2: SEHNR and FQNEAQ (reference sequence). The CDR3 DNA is TGTGCCAGCAGCGCTACCGGGACTAGAGATCAGCCCCAGCATTTT. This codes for CASSATGTRDQPQHF.

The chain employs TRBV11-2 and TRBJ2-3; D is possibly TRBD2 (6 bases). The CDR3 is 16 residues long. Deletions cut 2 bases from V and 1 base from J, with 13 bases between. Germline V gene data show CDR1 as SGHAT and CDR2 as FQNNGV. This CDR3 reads CASSLWSGVGTDTQYF. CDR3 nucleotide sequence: TGTGCCAGCAGCTTATGGTCGGGAGTCGGCACAGATACGCAGTATTTT.

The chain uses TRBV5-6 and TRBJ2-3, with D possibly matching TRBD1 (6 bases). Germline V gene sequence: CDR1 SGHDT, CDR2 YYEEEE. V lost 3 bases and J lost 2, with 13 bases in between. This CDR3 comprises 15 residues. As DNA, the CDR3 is TGTGCCAGCAGCTCGGGACAAAGGTTCACAGATACGCAGTATTTT. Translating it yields CASSSGQRFTDTQYF.

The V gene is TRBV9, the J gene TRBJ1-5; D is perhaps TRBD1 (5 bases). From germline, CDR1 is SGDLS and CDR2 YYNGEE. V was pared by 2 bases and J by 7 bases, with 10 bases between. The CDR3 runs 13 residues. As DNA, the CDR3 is TGTGCCAGCAGCGTTCAGGGTGGGCAGCCCCAGCATTTT. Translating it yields CASSVQGGQPQHF.

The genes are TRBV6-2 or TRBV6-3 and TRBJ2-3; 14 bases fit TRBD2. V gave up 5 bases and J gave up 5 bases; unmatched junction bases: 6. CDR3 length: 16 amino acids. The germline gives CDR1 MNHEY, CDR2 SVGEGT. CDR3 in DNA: TGTGCCAGCAGTCAAGGACTAGCGGGGGGTAAAGATACGCAGTATTTT. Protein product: CASSQGLAGGKDTQYF.

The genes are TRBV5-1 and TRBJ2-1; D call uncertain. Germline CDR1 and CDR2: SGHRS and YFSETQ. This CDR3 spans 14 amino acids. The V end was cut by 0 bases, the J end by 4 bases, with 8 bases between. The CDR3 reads CASSLGSIYNEQFF. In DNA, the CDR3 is TGCGCCAGCAGCTTGGGGAGCATTTACAATGAGCAGTTCTTC.

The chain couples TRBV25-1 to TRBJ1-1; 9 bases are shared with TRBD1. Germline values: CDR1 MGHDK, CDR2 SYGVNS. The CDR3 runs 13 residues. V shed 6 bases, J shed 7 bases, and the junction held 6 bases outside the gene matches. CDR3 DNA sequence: TGTGCCAGCAGAACAGGGGGCACGCGTGAAGCTTTCTTT. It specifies CASRTGGTREAFF.